Presented here are 7 T cell receptor beta chains from one specimen sequenced in a study of cytomegalovirus exposure and HLA in healthy donors. Repertoires were generated with immunoSEQ multiplex PCR, while TCRdb's copy carries only in-frame clones and drops some. The table has around 160,000 clones, 85% seen once. What was sequenced was PBMCs. These receptors all come from a man aged 30 to 39 in good health and CMV-seropositive.

This chain connects TRBV19 to TRBJ2-7; D is ambiguous. Trimming left V 6 bases short and J 3 bases short, with 15 bases between. This CDR3 has 14 residues. CDR1 is LNHDA, CDR2 SQIVND, per germline (reference sequence). CDR3 nucleotide sequence: TGTGCCAGTAGCCCTCAGACACCCGTCTACGAGCAGTACTTC. Protein product: CASSPQTPVYEQYF.

CDR3 sequence (DNA): TGCGCCAGCAGCTTTGATACTAGCGGGGGGGGTAAAGCAGATACGCAGTATTTT. It specifies CASSFDTSGGGKADTQYF. The rearrangement links TRBV5-1 to TRBJ2-3, with TRBD2 identical over 13 bases. Germline lookup yields CDR1 SGHRS and CDR2 YFSETQ. The CDR3 runs to 18 residues. The V segment lost 2 bases and the J segment 4 bases; nucleotides outside the gene matches: 10.

The chain joins TRBV28 to TRBJ1-1; D uncertain. With 3 bases removed from V and 5 bases from J, the gap between germline ends came to 7 bases. CDR3 length: 12 residues. Germline CDR1 and CDR2: MDHEN and SYDVKM. As DNA, the CDR3 is TGTGCCAGCAGTTTCCTCTCTACTGAAGCTTTCTTT. The encoded protein is CASSFLSTEAFF. Based on the CDR3 plus reference TRBV28 and TRBJ1-1, the full variable domain is DVKVTQSSRYLVKRTGEKVFLECVQDMDHENMFWYRQDPGLGLRLIYFSYDVKMKEKGDIPEGYSVSREKKERFSLILESASTNQTSMYLCASSFLSTEAFFGQGTRLTVV.

Turning to this clone: The junction and the germline gene differ at one end; a read error may be behind it. This rearrangement joins TRBV4-2 to TRBJ2-1; 8 bases are a match to TRBD1. Germline values: CDR1 LGHNA, CDR2 YNFKEQ. The CDR3 sequence is 12 residues long. The CDR3 DNA reads TGTGCCAGCAGCCAAGATGACAGGGGTGGGATCTTC. It translates to CASSQDDRGGIF.

A single count supports this clone. The V call is TRBV19, the J call TRBJ2-7; TRBD1 agrees at 10 bases. Trimming cost V 4 bases and J 5 bases; bases outside gene matches: 2. Germline CDR1 reads LNHDA; CDR2 reads SQIVND (reference sequence). The CDR3 runs to 13 residues. The CDR3, as DNA: TGTGCCAGTAGTAGGGACAGGGGCAACGAGCAGTACTTC. This sequence encodes CASSRDRGNEQYF. Full variable domain (missing parts from reference TRBV19 and TRBJ2-7): DGGITQSPKYLFRKEGQNVTLSCEQNLNHDAMYWYRQDPGQGLRLIYYSQIVNDFQKGDIAEGYSVSREKKESFPLTVTSAQKNPTAFYLCASSRDRGNEQYFGPGTRLTVT.

The V call is TRBV10-1, the J call TRBJ2-7, with unresolved D. Between the trimmed V and J ends, which lost 4 bases and 2 bases, there was a span of 15 bases. Germline values: CDR1 WNHNN, CDR2 SYGVQD (reference sequence). This CDR3 region has 15 residues. In DNA, the CDR3 is TGCGCCAGCAGTGGACCCCCAACGGAGACCTACGAGCAGTACTTC. It encodes CASSGPPTETYEQYF.

This sequence joins TRBV10-3 and TRBJ2-1; TRBD2 matches 14 bases. The germline CDR1 and CDR2 sequences are ENHRY and SYGVKD. This CDR3 contains 15 residues. With 6 bases clipped from V and 8 bases from J, the junction kept 6 bases outside the gene matches. Here the CDR3 DNA reads TGTGCCATCAGAACGGGACTAGCGGGGGAGGATGAGCAGTTCTTC. Encoded protein: CAIRTGLAGEDEQFF.